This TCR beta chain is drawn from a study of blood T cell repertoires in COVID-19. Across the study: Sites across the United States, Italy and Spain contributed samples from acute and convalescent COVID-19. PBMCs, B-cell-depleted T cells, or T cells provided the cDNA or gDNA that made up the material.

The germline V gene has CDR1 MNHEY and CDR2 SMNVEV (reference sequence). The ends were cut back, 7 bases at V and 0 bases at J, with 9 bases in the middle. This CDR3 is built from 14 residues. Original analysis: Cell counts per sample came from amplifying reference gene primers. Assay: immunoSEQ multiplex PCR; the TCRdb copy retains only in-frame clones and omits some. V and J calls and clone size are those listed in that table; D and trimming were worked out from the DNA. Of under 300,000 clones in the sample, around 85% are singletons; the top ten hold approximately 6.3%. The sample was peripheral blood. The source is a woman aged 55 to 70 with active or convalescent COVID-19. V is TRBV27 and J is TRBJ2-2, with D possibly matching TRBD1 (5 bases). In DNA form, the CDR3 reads TGTGCCAGCATCAAGACAGCGAACACCGGGGAGCTGTTTTTT. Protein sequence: CASIKTANTGELFF.